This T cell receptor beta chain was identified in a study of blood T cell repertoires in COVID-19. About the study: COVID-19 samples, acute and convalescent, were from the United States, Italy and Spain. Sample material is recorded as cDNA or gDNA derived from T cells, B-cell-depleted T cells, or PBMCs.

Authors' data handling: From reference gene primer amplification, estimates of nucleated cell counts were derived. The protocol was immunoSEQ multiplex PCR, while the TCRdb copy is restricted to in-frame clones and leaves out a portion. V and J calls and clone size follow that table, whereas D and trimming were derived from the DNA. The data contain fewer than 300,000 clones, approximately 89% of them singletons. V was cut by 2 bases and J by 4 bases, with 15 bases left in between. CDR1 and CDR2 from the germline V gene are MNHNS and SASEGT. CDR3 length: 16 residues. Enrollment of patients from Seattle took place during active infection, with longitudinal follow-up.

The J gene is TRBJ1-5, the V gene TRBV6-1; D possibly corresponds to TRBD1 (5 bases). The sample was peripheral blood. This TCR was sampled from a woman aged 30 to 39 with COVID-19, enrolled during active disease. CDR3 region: CASSEFVNGGNQPQHF. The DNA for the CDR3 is TGTGCCAGCAGTGAATTTGTGAACGGGGGGAATCAGCCCCAGCATTTT.